This T cell receptor beta chain was captured by sequencing in a study of response to subunit inactivated influenza vaccine. CDR3 length equals 14 residues. Trimming cost V 1 base and J 1 base, with 7 bases left between them. TCRdb re-derived calls from the RT-PCR reads in MiXCR, one entry per CDR3 protein. The sample includes around 250,000 distinct CDR3 sequences, more than 9% seen only once; the top ten take about 8%. This clonotype was sampled from a man aged 45-60 years who received an inactivated influenza vaccine. Sequencing was performed on non-naive T cells sorted from PBMCs, taken 14 to 15 days before vaccination. The V and J genes are TRBV12-3 or TRBV12-4 and TRBJ1-1; D remains ambiguous. As DNA, the CDR3 is TGTGCCAGCAGTTTAGTAGGAACGAACACTGAAGCTTTCTTT. Translating gives CASSLVGTNTEAFF.